The present TCR beta chain was sequenced within a study of T cell responses to AZD1222 COVID-19 vaccine. Study findings and constraints: Spike-wide vaccine-associated CD4 TCRs dominated at 160-218 and 743-854. White British donors predominated, females outnumbered males, and clonal diversity was possibly underestimated. All repertoire sampling was performed exclusively after the peak T cell response. In the spike-specific TCR repertoire, nearly half reportedly target unmutated variant regions.

This clone was recorded only once. Its antigen remains unknown. Assay: immunoSEQ multiplex PCR; the TCRdb copy retains only in-frame clones and omits some. The table includes tens of thousands of clones, about 90% detected once. From germline, CDR1 is SGHVS and CDR2 FNYEAQ. The CDR3 is 17 amino acids. Trimming left V 0 bases short and J 0 bases short, with 12 bases between. The source was peripheral blood, collected 28 days after the second dose of the MenACWY control vaccine. The rearrangement uses TRBV7-6 and TRBJ1-5; D is uncertain. The sequence derives from an adult who received the MenACWY meningococcal vaccine as a control. CDR3 amino acids: CASSLAVGPGSNQPQHF. In nucleotides, the CDR3 is TGTGCCAGCAGCTTAGCAGTGGGCCCAGGTAGCAATCAGCCCCAGCATTTT.